The rows below give T cell receptor beta chains drawn from one sample of a study of T cell responses to AZD1222 COVID-19 vaccine. Measured with immunoSEQ multiplex PCR; TCRdb has only the in-frame clones, and not every one. The sample lists 65,000 to 90,000 clones; around 85% were seen once. The sequencing used peripheral blood, collected on day 0 of AZD1222 vaccination. Receptor source: an adult in good health. Both conserved end residues are part of each CDR3. Each record gives: V gene, clone size, D gene, J gene, CDR3 DNA, CDR3 protein. A D gene is named only where the DNA matches it firmly. Clone size is given for some rows only: seen once, a few or many times, or a class if the clone is expanded.

>TRBV4-3|.|.|TRBJ1-4
TGCGCCAGCAGCCAAGTTGGCGGGGGGAGGAGGGCTAATGAAAAACTGTTTTTT
CASSQVGGGRRANEKLFF
>TRBV7-2|.|.|TRBJ2-3
TGTGCCAGCTGGGCGGGGCCGGCCGATCATACGCAGTATTTT
CASWAGPADHTQYF
>TRBV6-5|.|TRBD1|TRBJ1-1
TGTGCCAGCAGCAACACCGGGACAGGGAACACTGAAGCTTTCTTT
CASSNTGTGNTEAFF
>TRBV3-1/TRBV3-2|.|TRBD2|TRBJ2-1
TGTGCCAGCAGCCAGGGGACTAGCGGGGTAGGGGATGTCAATGAGCAGTTCTTC
CASSQGTSGVGDVNEQFF
>TRBV7-9|.|.|TRBJ2-7
TGTGCCAGCAGCGCCCGGGGCAGTTACGAGCAGTACTTC
CASSARGSYEQYF
>TRBV29-1|.|.|TRBJ1-5
TGCAGCGTTACACAGGGTACGCAGCCCCAGCATTTT
CSVTQGTQPQHF
>TRBV4-1|.|.|TRBJ1-1
TGCGCCAGCAGCCAAGCCGCAGAAATTGAAGCTTTCTTT
CASSQAAEIEAFF
>TRBV6-6|.|TRBD1|TRBJ1-1
TGTGCCAGCAGTTACGGGACAGAGAACACTGAAGCTTTCTTT
CASSYGTENTEAFF
>TRBV11-2|.|.|TRBJ2-5
TGTGCCAGCAGCTTAGATTTGGAACACCCACAAGGGGAGACCCAGTACTTC
CASSLDLEHPQGETQYF
>TRBV6-5|.|.|TRBJ1-6
TGTGCCAGCAGTTACTCGGGGGGGGAACCCCTCCACTTT
CASSYSGGEPLHF
>TRBV5-5|.|TRBD1|TRBJ1-5
TGTGCCAGCAGCTTAACAGGGGGCGGTCAGCCCCAGCATTTT
CASSLTGGGQPQHF
>TRBV7-6|.|TRBD2|TRBJ2-3
TGTGCCAGCAGCTTAGGGACTAGCGGGAACACAGATACGCAGTATTTT
CASSLGTSGNTDTQYF
>TRBV4-1|.|.|TRBJ1-5
TGCGCCAGCAGCCAAGTCGGAGGGAATCAGCCCCAGCATTTT
CASSQVGGNQPQHF
>TRBV6-4|once|TRBD1|TRBJ2-2
TGTGCCAGCAGTGTGGGACAGGCGGGCACCGGGGAGCTGTTTTTT
CASSVGQAGTGELFF
>TRBV30|.|.|TRBJ1-1
TGTGCCTGGGCAAGACAGGCAATGAACACTGAAGCTTTCTTT
CAWARQAMNTEAFF
>TRBV11-1|.|.|TRBJ1-1
TGTGCCAGCAGCTTACACCGTTCGGGTACTGAAGCTTTCTTT
CASSLHRSGTEAFF
>TRBV7-2|once|.|TRBJ2-2
TGTGCCAGCAGCTTAGCTTTGACCGGGGAGCTGTTTTTT
CASSLALTGELFF
>TRBV7-8|.|.|TRBJ2-3
TGTGCCAGCAGCTTTCCCTGGGGGCCTGGAGCCGATACGCAGTATTTT
CASSFPWGPGADTQYF
>TRBV2|.|.|TRBJ2-7
TGTGCCACCGAGGAGGTGGGTTCCTACGAGCAGTACTTC
CATEEVGSYEQYF
>TRBV4-1|.|TRBD1|TRBJ1-1
TGCGCCAGCAGCCAAGATTCCGGGAACAGGGGGACTAGGAACACTGAAGCTTTCTTT
CASSQDSGNRGTRNTEAFF
>TRBV28|.|.|TRBJ1-2
TGTGCCAGCAGTGCGGCTCTCCAGGGCTGGGTAAACTATGGCTACACCTTC
CASSAALQGWVNYGYTF
>TRBV2|few|TRBD1|TRBJ2-4
TGTGCCAGCAGTGGGTTGGACAGGGGTTGGAACATTCAGTACTTC
CASSGLDRGWNIQYF
>TRBV6-5|.|.|TRBJ1-1
TGTGCCAGCAGAGACCCACAGGGTACCACTGAAGCTTTCTTT
CASRDPQGTTEAFF
>TRBV19|.|TRBD1|TRBJ1-5
TGTGCCAGTAGTCCTGCCGGACAGGGGGAGTCCCAGCCCCAGCATTTT
CASSPAGQGESQPQHF
>TRBV6-2/TRBV6-3|.|TRBD1|TRBJ2-6
TGTGCCAGCAGTTACGGGGACAGATTTCTTGGGGCCAACGTCCTGACTTTC
CASSYGDRFLGANVLTF
>TRBV4-1|.|.|TRBJ2-7
TGCGCCAGCAGCCAAGCTGGGGGGAAACTCGACGAGCAGTACTTC
CASSQAGGKLDEQYF
>TRBV18|.|TRBD1|TRBJ1-5
TGTGCCAGCTCACCGGACAGGGGTAGCAATCAGCCCCAGCATTTT
CASSPDRGSNQPQHF
>TRBV27|.|.|TRBJ1-5
TGTGCCAGCAGTTCGAGACGAGAGGGGTTGGATCAGCCCCAGCATTTT
CASSSRREGLDQPQHF
>TRBV29-1|.|TRBD1|TRBJ2-7
TGCAGCGTTACAATTTTGACAGGGGCCGAGCAGTACTTC
CSVTILTGAEQYF
>TRBV5-1|.|TRBD2|TRBJ2-7
TGCGCCAGCAGCTTGATGGGGACTAGCGGGACCGAGCAGTACTTC
CASSLMGTSGTEQYF
>TRBV30|.|TRBD1|TRBJ1-6
TGTGCCTGGAAGAGCCCGGACAGGGAGAATTCACCCCTCCACTTT
CAWKSPDRENSPLHF
>TRBV7-9|.|.|TRBJ1-1
TGTGCCAGCAGCCTTCAGACAGAGAACACTGAAGCTTTCTTT
CASSLQTENTEAFF
>TRBV6-5|.|TRBD1|TRBJ1-1
TGTGCCAGCAGTTCCCGGACAGGGTTCACTGAAGCTTTCTTT
CASSSRTGFTEAFF
>TRBV19|.|TRBD1|TRBJ1-5
TGTGCCAGTAGTATAGCCGGACAGGGGTATTCCAATCAGCCCCAGCATTTT
CASSIAGQGYSNQPQHF
>TRBV9|.|.|TRBJ1-1
TGTGCCAGCAGCCCCCGACACCTATCGAACACTGAAGCTTTCTTT
CASSPRHLSNTEAFF
>TRBV3-1/TRBV3-2|.|TRBD1|TRBJ2-2
TGTGCCAGCAGCCAAGGATATACAGGGGGCGCGGCCGGGGAGCTGTTTTTT
CASSQGYTGGAAGELFF
>TRBV3-1/TRBV3-2|.|.|TRBJ1-5
TGTGCCAGCAGCCAAGCTAGATTTGTCAAGAGCAATCAGCCCCAGCATTTT
CASSQARFVKSNQPQHF
>TRBV6-4|.|TRBD1|TRBJ1-2
TGTGCCAGCAGTGACTCAGGGACAGCCTATGGCTACACCTTC
CASSDSGTAYGYTF
>TRBV2|.|.|TRBJ1-6
TGTGCCAGCAGACAGAGCGGGGAGTCCTATAATTCACCCCTCCACTTT
CASRQSGESYNSPLHF
>TRBV19|.|TRBD1|TRBJ1-5
TGTGCCAGTAGTGCCCGGACAGGGTGGAATCAGCCCCAGCATTTT
CASSARTGWNQPQHF
>TRBV19|once|TRBD1|TRBJ1-2
TGTGCCAGTAGGCTCGGACAGGCCAACTATGGCTACACCTTC
CASRLGQANYGYTF
>TRBV7-2|many|.|TRBJ2-7
TGTGCCAGCAGCCCCGACGGTAGTACAGGCTACGAGCAGTACTTC
CASSPDGSTGYEQYF
>TRBV6-5|.|.|TRBJ1-1
TGTGCCAGCAGGCCCTCAGCGGGGAACACTGAAGCTTTCTTT
CASRPSAGNTEAFF
>TRBV28|.|TRBD1|TRBJ1-1
TGTGCCAGCAGTTTAGGGATGGGCAGGGGGCAAACTGAAGCTTTCTTT
CASSLGMGRGQTEAFF
>TRBV7-2|.|.|TRBJ2-1
TGTGCCAGCAGCTTAGCGTTCGGCATTTCCTACAATGAGCAGTTCTTC
CASSLAFGISYNEQFF
>TRBV28|.|.|TRBJ1-2
TGTGCCAGCAGTTGGGGGGAGGATGGCTACACCTTC
CASSWGEDGYTF
>TRBV30|.|.|TRBJ1-2
TGTGCCTGGAATAGGGCAGCGAACTATGGCTACACCTTC
CAWNRAANYGYTF
>TRBV3-1/TRBV3-2|.|.|TRBJ2-5
TGTGCCAGCAGCCAAGATGCCAGGTTCGAGACCCAGTACTTC
CASSQDARFETQYF
>TRBV28|.|.|TRBJ1-2
TGTGCCAGCATGGAAACCTCTGATTATGGCTACACCTTC
CASMETSDYGYTF
>TRBV5-6|.|.|TRBJ1-2
TGTGCCAGCAGCTTGGGGGACGGAACCCCCTATGGCTACACCTTC
CASSLGDGTPYGYTF